Presented here are 18 T cell receptor beta chains from one specimen sequenced in a study of cytomegalovirus exposure and HLA in healthy donors. The PCR ran on 60 Vbeta and 13 Jbeta primers. The repertoire was sequenced with immunoSEQ multiplex PCR; TCRdb's copy has only in-frame clones and lacks some. The table lists about 170,000 clones, about four fifths of them singletons. The sequenced sample consisted of PBMCs. Receptor source: a male donor in good health and CMV-seronegative.

The chain recombines TRBV19 with TRBJ1-2, with a weak D call TRBD1 (5 bases). The CDR3 runs 14 residues. Germline V gene data show CDR1 as LNHDA and CDR2 as SQIVND (reference sequence). Trimming stripped 3 bases from V and 8 bases from J, with 16 bases between. The CDR3 DNA is TGTGCCAGTAGTATCGGAAGACAGCCTGGGGGCTACACCTTC. Protein product: CASSIGRQPGGYTF.

The chain has TRBV18 and TRBJ1-3, with 8 bases fitting TRBD1. The CDR3 extends over 15 amino acids. CDR1 is KGHSH, CDR2 LQKENI, per germline. Unmatched junction bases numbered 10, after V lost 6 bases and J lost 6 bases. The CDR3 sequence is CASSLSGDRINTIYF. CDR3 nucleotide sequence: TGTGCCAGCTCGCTTTCTGGGGACAGGATAAACACCATATATTTT.

CDR3 region: CASIGLAANEQFF. In nucleotides, the CDR3 is TGTGCCAGCATCGGACTAGCGGCCAATGAGCAGTTCTTC. This rearrangement joins TRBV6-5 to TRBJ2-1; TRBD2 agrees at 10 bases. Germline CDR1 and CDR2: MNHEY and SVGAGI. Trimming at V came to 7 bases and at J to 6 bases, leaving 3 bases not matched to a gene. This CDR3 spans 13 amino acids.

The gene calls are TRBV6-5 and TRBJ1-2, with TRBD1 matching over 7 bases. The length of the CDR3 is 14 residues. CDR1 and CDR2 (germline): MNHEY, SVGAGI. Trimming at V came to 2 bases and at J to 5 bases, leaving 5 bases not matched to a gene. CDR3 protein: CASSYGDSSYGYTF. CDR3 DNA: TGTGCCAGCAGTTACGGGGACAGTTCGTATGGCTACACCTTC.

This clone was seen a few times. The chain is built from TRBV5-1 and TRBJ2-2; 7 bases align to TRBD1. Germline V gives CDR1 SGHRS, CDR2 YFSETQ. J was trimmed by 4 bases and V by 4 bases; bases with no gene match: 7. CDR3 size: 15 residues. CDR3 region: CASSQTGWGTGELFF. CDR3 coding DNA: TGCGCCAGCAGCCAGACAGGGTGGGGCACCGGGGAGCTGTTTTTT.

The rearrangement uses TRBV13 and TRBJ2-7; a weak D match, TRBD1 (6 bases). V lost 4 bases to trimming and J lost 4 bases, with 17 bases between them. The CDR3 loop spans 15 amino acids. The V gene's germline CDR1 is PRHDT and CDR2 FYEKMQ (reference sequence). The CDR3 bases are TGTGCCAGCAGCTCGCATCCGGGACAAGCGTACGAGCAGTACTTC. Its protein is CASSSHPGQAYEQYF.

The rearrangement links TRBV6-1 to TRBJ2-1; TRBD1 agrees at 11 bases. V lost 11 bases and J lost 9; bases outside the gene matches: 15. From germline, CDR1 is MNHNS and CDR2 SASEGT. This CDR3 has 15 residues. CDR3 sequence (DNA): TGTGCCTCCACAACCGGGACAGGGGGGTTTGTTGAGCAGTTCTTC. As protein: CASTTGTGGFVEQFF.

As to this clone: The germline gene is not matched at one end of the junction; a read error may be the cause. In the same sample, other DNA sequences code for this CDR3. The CDR3 nucleotides read TGCGCCTGCACTAGTGGAGGGTACTACGAGCAGTACTTC. This gives the protein CACTSGGYYEQYF. The chain recombines TRBV30 with TRBJ2-7; D is possibly TRBD2 (6 bases). Germline V gives CDR1 GTSNPN, CDR2 SVGIG (reference sequence). The CDR3 spans 13 residues.

V usage is TRBV4-1 and J usage is TRBJ2-3; possible D gene TRBD1, 6 bases. The V end was cut by 0 bases, the J end by 3 bases, with 16 bases between. From germline, CDR1 is MGHRA and CDR2 YSYEKL. This CDR3 contains 17 residues. CDR3: CASSQDPQGGLTDTQYF. In nucleotides, the CDR3 is TGCGCCAGCAGCCAAGATCCACAGGGCGGCCTGACAGATACGCAGTATTTT.

The chain recombines TRBV6-5 with TRBJ2-1; TRBD1 matches at 7 bases. The CDR3 extends over 12 amino acids. With 6 bases clipped from V and 8 bases from J, the junction kept 4 bases outside the gene matches. The germline V gene has CDR1 MNHEY and CDR2 SVGAGI. CDR3 loop: CASSHDRDEQFF. DNA for the CDR3: TGTGCCAGCAGCCACGACAGGGATGAGCAGTTCTTC.

The rearrangement uses TRBV9 and TRBJ2-5; possibly TRBD2 for D (7 bases). The CDR3 is made up of 15 amino acids. Deletions cut 2 bases from V and 3 bases from J, with 14 bases between. Germline CDR1 is SGDLS and CDR2 is YYNGEE. The CDR3 DNA reads as TGTGCCAGCAGCGTCCAAGGGGGGGGGAAAGAGACCCAGTACTTC. This sequence encodes CASSVQGGGKETQYF.

This rearrangement joins TRBV6-6 to TRBJ2-3, with D maybe TRBD2 (5 bases). CDR1 is MNHNY and CDR2 is SVGAGI in the germline V gene (reference sequence). Trimming took off 7 bases at V and 4 bases at J, with 9 bases between the two ends. This CDR3 has 12 amino acids. The CDR3 DNA follows: TGTGCCAGCACCCGGGGTTCAGATACGCAGTATTTT. Its protein product is CASTRGSDTQYF.

J is TRBJ2-1 and V is TRBV9; D not certain. Trimming shortened V by 0 bases and J by 10 bases, and 5 bases separated the two germline ends. Germline V CDR1 and CDR2: SGDLS, YYNGEE. The CDR3 runs 11 residues. The CDR3 reads CASSVGAEQFF. For the CDR3, the DNA is TGTGCCAGCAGCGTAGGGGCGGAGCAGTTCTTC.

The chain employs TRBV5-4 and TRBJ2-7, with D possibly TRBD1 on 5 matching bases. The germline V and J ends were trimmed by 1 base and 4 bases, with 9 bases remaining between them. CDR1 SGHNT and CDR2 YYREEE come from the germline V gene (reference sequence). This CDR3 spans 13 amino acids. This CDR3 is CASSLFAGYEQYF. In DNA, the CDR3 is TGTGCCAGCAGCTTGTTCGCAGGGTACGAGCAGTACTTC.

The chain carries TRBV10-3 and TRBJ2-1; D is perhaps TRBD2 (7 bases). The germline V and J ends were trimmed by 6 bases and 7 bases, with 10 bases remaining between them. The CDR3 loop spans 12 amino acids. Per the germline V gene, CDR1 is ENHRY and CDR2 is SYGVKD. DNA for the CDR3: TGTGCCATCAGCGGGGGGCGTAATGAGCAGTTCTTC. This gives the protein CAISGGRNEQFF.

This clone was observed a handful of times. V and J are TRBV2 and TRBJ1-2; D is possibly TRBD1 (6 bases). The length of the CDR3 is 14 residues. Germline V lookup: CDR1 SNHLY, CDR2 FYNNEI. V lost 2 bases to trimming and J lost 4 bases, with 11 bases between them. The CDR3: CASSELRGTYGYTF. In DNA, the CDR3 is TGTGCCAGCAGTGAACTTAGGGGGACCTATGGCTACACCTTC.

The chain is built from TRBV19 and TRBJ2-5; 11 bases fit TRBD1. Trimming removed 3 bases from V and 4 bases from J; junction bases left unmatched: 7. Germline-derived CDR1 and CDR2 are LNHDA and SQIVND (reference sequence). This CDR3 spans 16 amino acids. The CDR3 DNA is TGTGCCAGTAGTATCCCCCGGACAGGGGGCGGAGAGACCCAGTACTTC. Protein sequence: CASSIPRTGGGETQYF.

The chain carries TRBV7-6 and TRBJ2-7, with TRBD1 as a possible D gene (5 bases). CDR3 length: 14 amino acids. Germline CDR1 and CDR2: SGHVS and FNYEAQ. V shed 2 bases and J shed 5 bases, with 13 bases lying between them. CDR3 DNA: TGTGCCAGCAGCTTACTGGGGCCCGGTGACGAGCAGTACTTC. This encodes CASSLLGPGDEQYF.